This record looks at one TCR beta chain sequence and its context. Its antigen is currently unknown. Random hexamers primed reverse transcription of about 0.45 to 1 ug RNA. Amplification of the TCR beta CDR3 was carried out by immunoSEQ multiplex PCR, which spanned a total of 54 Vbeta and 13 Jbeta segments. TCRdb ran MiXCR on the immunoSEQ multiplex PCR reads and lists one entry per CDR3 protein. The table shows roughly 200,000 distinct CDR3 sequences, with over 90% occurring only once. The sample is drawn from a study of CD8 T cells in Susac syndrome. General study points: As the study acknowledged, the number of individuals who were part of its TCR sequencing and HLA analysis was relatively small.

In blood CD8+ and CD4+ T cells, TCR beta underwent sequencing. FACS enriched CD8+ TEMRA cells, while bulk CD8+ and CD4+ were negatively isolated. The clonotype originates from a human donor with multiple sclerosis. The sequenced material came from CD4+ T cells from PBMCs.

The CDR3 reads CAWSVGPYEQYF. In DNA, the CDR3 is TGTGCCTGGAGTGTAGGACCCTACGAGCAGTACTTC. The genes are TRBV30 and TRBJ2-7; unclear D gene. CDR3 length: 12 amino acids. The germline V and J ends were trimmed by 0 bases and 2 bases, with 5 bases remaining between them. Germline V gene sequence: CDR1 GTSNPN, CDR2 SVGIG (reference sequence).